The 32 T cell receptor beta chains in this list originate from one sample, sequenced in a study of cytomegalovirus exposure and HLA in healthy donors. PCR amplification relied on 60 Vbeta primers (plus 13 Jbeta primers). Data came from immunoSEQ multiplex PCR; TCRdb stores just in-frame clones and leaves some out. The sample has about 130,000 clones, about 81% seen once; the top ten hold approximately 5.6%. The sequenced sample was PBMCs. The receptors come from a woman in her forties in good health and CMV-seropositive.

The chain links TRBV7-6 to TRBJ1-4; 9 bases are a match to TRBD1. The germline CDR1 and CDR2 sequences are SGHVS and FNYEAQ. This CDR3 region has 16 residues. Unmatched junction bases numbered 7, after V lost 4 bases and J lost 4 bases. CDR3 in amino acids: CASSYLGQGFNEKLFF. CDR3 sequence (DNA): TGTGCCAGCAGCTACTTAGGACAGGGGTTTAATGAAAAACTGTTTTTT.

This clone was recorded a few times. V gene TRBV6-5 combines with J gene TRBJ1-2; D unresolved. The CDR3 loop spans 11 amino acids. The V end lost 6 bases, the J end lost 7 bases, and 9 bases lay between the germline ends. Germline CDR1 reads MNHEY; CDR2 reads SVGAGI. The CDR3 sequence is CASREGGGYTF. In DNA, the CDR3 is TGTGCCAGCAGAGAGGGAGGTGGCTACACCTTC.

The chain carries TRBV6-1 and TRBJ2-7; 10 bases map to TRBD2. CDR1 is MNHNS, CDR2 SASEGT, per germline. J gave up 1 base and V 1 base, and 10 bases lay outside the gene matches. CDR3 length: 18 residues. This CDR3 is CASSEGPPTSGLSYEQYF. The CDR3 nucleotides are TGTGCCAGCAGTGAAGGCCCCCCGACTAGCGGGCTTTCCTACGAGCAGTACTTC.

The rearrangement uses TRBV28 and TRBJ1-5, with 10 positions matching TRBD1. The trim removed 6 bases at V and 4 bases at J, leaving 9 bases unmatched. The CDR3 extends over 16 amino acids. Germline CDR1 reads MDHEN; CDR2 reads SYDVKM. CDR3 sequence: CASSPRGQGLNQPQHF. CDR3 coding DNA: TGTGCCAGCAGCCCGCGGGGACAGGGGCTAAATCAGCCCCAGCATTTT. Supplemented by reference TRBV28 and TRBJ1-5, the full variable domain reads DVKVTQSSRYLVKRTGEKVFLECVQDMDHENMFWYRQDPGLGLRLIYFSYDVKMKEKGDIPEGYSVSREKKERFSLILESASTNQTSMYLCASSPRGQGLNQPQHFGDGTRLSIL.

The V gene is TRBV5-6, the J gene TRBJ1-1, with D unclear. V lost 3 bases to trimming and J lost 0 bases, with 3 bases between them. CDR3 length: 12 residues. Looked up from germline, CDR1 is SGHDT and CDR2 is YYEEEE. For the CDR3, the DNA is TGTGCCAGCAGCTCGGTGAACACTGAAGCTTTCTTT. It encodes CASSSVNTEAFF.

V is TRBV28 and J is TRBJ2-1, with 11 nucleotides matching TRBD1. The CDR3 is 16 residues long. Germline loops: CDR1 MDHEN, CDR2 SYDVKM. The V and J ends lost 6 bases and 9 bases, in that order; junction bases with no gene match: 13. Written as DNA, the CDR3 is TGTGCCAGCAGGTTGACCGGGACAGGGGGTATGGGTGAGCAGTTCTTC. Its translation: CASRLTGTGGMGEQFF.

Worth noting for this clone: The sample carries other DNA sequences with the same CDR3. CDR3 sequence: CASSPGTREAFF. DNA of the CDR3: TGTGCCAGCTCACCCGGGACACGTGAAGCTTTCTTT. The J gene is TRBJ1-1, the V gene TRBV18; the D gene is possibly TRBD1 (6 bases). The CDR3 loop spans 12 amino acids. V lost 3 bases, J lost 7 bases, and 9 bases lay in between. Germline assignment: CDR1 KGHSH and CDR2 LQKENI.

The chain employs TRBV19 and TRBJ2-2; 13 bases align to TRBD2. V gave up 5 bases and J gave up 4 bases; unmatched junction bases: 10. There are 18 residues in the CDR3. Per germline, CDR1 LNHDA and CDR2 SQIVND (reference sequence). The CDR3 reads CASSPHSTSGRSTGELFF. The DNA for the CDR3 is TGTGCCAGTAGTCCACACTCGACTAGCGGGAGGAGCACCGGGGAGCTGTTTTTT.

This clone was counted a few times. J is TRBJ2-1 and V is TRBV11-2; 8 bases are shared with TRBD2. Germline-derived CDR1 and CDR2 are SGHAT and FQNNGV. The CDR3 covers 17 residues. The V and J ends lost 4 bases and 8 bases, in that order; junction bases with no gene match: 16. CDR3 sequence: CASSSGPQGRGVDEQFF. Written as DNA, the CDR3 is TGTGCCAGCAGCTCCGGGCCTCAGGGGCGGGGGGTGGATGAGCAGTTCTTC.

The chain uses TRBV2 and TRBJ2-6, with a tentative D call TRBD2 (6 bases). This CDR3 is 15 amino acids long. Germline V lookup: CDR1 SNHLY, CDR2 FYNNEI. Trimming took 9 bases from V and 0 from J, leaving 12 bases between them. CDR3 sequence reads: CARRTGLSGANVLTF. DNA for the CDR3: TGTGCCAGACGGACGGGACTCTCTGGGGCCAACGTCCTGACTTTC.

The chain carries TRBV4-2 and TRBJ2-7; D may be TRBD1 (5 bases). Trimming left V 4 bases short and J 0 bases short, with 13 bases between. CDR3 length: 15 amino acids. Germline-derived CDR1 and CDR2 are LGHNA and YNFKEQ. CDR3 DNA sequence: TGTGCCAGCAGCCTGTACATGGACACCTCCTACGAGCAGTACTTC. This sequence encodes CASSLYMDTSYEQYF.

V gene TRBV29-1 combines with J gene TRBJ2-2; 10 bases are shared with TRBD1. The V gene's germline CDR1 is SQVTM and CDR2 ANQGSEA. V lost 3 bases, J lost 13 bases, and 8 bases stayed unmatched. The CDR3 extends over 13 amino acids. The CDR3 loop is CSVEGGRDRGLFF. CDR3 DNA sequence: TGCAGCGTTGAGGGGGGCCGGGACAGGGGGCTGTTTTTT.

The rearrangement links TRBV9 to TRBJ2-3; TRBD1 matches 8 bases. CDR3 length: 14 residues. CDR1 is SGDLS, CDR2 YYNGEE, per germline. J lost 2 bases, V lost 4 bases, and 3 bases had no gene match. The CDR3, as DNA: TGTGCCAGCAGCCTGGGACAGGACACAGATACGCAGTATTTT. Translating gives CASSLGQDTDTQYF.

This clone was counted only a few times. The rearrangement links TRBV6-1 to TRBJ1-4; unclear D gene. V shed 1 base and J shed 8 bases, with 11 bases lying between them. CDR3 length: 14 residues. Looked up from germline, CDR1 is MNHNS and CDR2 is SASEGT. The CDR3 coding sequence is TGTGCCAGCAGTGAAGTGTCGCGGCCAGAAAAACTGTTTTTT. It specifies CASSEVSRPEKLFF.

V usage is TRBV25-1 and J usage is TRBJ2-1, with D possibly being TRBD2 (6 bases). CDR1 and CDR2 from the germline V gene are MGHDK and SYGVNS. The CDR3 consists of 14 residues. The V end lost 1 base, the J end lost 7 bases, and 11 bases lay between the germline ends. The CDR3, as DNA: TGTGCCAGCAGTGAATCCCCGGGGGTGAATGAGCAGTTCTTC. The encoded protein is CASSESPGVNEQFF.

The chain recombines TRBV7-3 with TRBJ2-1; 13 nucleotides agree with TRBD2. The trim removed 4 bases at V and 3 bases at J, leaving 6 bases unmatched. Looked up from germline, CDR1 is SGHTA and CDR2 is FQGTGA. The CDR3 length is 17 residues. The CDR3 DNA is TGTGCCAGCAGCTCAGGACTAGCGGGAGAAATCTACAATGAGCAGTTCTTC. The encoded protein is CASSSGLAGEIYNEQFF.

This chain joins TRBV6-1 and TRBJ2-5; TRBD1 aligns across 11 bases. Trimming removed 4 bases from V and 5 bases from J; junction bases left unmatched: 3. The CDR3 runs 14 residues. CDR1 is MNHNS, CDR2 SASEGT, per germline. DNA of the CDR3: TGTGCCAGCAGTGCGGACAGGGGGCAGGAGACCCAGTACTTC. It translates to CASSADRGQETQYF.

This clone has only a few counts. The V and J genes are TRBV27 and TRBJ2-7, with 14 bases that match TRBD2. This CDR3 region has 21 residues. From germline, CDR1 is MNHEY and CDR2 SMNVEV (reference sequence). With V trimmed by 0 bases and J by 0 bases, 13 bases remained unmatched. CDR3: CASSLSFTGLAGADLSYEQYF. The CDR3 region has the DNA TGTGCCAGCAGTTTATCGTTTACGGGACTAGCGGGAGCCGACCTCTCCTACGAGCAGTACTTC.

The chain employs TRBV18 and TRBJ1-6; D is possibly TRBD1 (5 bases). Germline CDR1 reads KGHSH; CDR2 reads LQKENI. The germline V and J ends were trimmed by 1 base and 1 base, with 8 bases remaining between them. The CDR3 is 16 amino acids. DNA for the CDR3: TGTGCCAGCTCACCACAGGGGCTGTCCTATAATTCACCCCTCCACTTT. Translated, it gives CASSPQGLSYNSPLHF.

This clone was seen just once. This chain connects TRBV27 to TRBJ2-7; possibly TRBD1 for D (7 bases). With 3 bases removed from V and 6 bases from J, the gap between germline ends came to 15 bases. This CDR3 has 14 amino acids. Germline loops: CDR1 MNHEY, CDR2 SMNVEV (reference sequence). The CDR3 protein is CASSFSRGVREQYF. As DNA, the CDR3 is TGTGCCAGCAGTTTCTCCAGGGGGGTTCGCGAGCAGTACTTC.

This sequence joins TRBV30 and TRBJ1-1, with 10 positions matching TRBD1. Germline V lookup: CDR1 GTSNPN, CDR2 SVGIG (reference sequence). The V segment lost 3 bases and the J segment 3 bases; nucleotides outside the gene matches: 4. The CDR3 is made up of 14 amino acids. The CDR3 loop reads CAWRPGQGYTEAFF. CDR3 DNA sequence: TGTGCCTGGAGGCCGGGACAGGGGTACACTGAAGCTTTCTTT. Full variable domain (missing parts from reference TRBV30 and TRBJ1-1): SQTIHQWPATLVQPVGSPLSLECTVEGTSNPNLYWYRQAAGRGLQLLFYSVGIGQISSEVPQNLSASRPQDRQFILSSKKLLLSDSGFYLCAWRPGQGYTEAFFGQGTRLTVV.

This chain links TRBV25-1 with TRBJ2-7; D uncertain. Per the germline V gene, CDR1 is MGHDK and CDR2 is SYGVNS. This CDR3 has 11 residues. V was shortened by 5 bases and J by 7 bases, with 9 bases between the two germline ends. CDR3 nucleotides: TGTGCCAGCAGTCGAACTCTTGAGCAGTACTTC. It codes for CASSRTLEQYF.

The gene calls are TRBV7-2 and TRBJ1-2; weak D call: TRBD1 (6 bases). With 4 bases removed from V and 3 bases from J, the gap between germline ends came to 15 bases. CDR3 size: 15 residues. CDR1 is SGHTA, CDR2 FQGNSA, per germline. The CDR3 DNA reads TGTGCCAGCAGCTCTGGACAGTTTTTCCACTATGGCTACACCTTC. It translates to CASSSGQFFHYGYTF. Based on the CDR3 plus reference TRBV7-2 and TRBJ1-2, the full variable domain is GAGVSQSPSNKVTEKGKDVELRCDPISGHTALYWYRQSLGQGLEFLIYFQGNSAPDKSGLPSDRFSAERTGGSVSTLTIQRTQQEDSAVYLCASSSGQFFHYGYTFGSGTRLTVV.

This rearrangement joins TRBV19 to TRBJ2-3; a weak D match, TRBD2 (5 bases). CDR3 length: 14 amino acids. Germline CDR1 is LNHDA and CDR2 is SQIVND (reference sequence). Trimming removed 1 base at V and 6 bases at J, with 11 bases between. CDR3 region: CASSIGSGADTQYF. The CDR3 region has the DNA TGTGCCAGTAGTATAGGCAGCGGTGCGGATACGCAGTATTTT.

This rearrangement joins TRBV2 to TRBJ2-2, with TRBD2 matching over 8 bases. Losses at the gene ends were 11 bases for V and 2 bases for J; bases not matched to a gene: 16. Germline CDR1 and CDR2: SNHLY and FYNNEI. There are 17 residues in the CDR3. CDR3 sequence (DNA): TGTGCCGGGAGAGACGGGAGGGGGACCATAAACACCGGGGAGCTGTTTTTT. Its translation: CAGRDGRGTINTGELFF. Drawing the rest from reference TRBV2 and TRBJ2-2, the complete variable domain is EPEVTQTPSHQVTQMGQEVILRCVPISNHLYFYWYRQILGQKVEFLVSFYNNEISEKSEIFDDQFSVERPDGSNFTLKIRSTKLEDSAMYFCAGRDGRGTINTGELFFGEGSRLTVL.

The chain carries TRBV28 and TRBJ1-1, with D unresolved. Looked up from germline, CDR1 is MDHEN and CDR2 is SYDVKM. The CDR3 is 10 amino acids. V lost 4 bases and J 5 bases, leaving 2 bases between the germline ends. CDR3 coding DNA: TGTGCCAGCAGTTCAACTGAAGCTTTCTTT. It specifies CASSSTEAFF.

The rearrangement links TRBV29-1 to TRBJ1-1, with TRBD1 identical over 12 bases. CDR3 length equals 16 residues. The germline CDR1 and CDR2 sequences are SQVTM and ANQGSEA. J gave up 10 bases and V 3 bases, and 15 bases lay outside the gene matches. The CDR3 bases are TGCAGCGTTGAGATGGGCGCCGGGGGGACAGGGGGCCCAGCTTTCTTT. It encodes CSVEMGAGGTGGPAFF.

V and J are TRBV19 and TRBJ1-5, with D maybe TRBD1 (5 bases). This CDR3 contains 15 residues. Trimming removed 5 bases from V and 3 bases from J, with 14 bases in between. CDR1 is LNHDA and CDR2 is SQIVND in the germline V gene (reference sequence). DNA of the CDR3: TGTGCCAGTAGTTTCCTTTCAGGGAACAATCAGCCCCAGCATTTT. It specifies CASSFLSGNNQPQHF. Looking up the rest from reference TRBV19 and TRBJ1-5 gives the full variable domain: DGGITQSPKYLFRKEGQNVTLSCEQNLNHDAMYWYRQDPGQGLRLIYYSQIVNDFQKGDIAEGYSVSREKKESFPLTVTSAQKNPTAFYLCASSFLSGNNQPQHFGDGTRLSIL.

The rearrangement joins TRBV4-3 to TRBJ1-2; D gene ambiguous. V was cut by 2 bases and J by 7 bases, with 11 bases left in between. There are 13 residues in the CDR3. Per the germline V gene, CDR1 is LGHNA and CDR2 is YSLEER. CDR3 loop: CASSQQRARGYTF. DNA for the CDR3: TGCGCCAGCAGCCAACAGAGGGCTCGTGGCTACACCTTC.

The CDR3 spells CASSPEGAYEQYF. The CDR3 coding sequence is TGCGCCAGCAGCCCCGAGGGTGCCTACGAGCAGTACTTC. V and J are TRBV5-1 and TRBJ2-7; weak D call: TRBD2 (5 bases). V was trimmed by 4 bases and J by 2 bases, leaving 10 bases between them. Germline CDR1 SGHRS, CDR2 YFSETQ. The CDR3 totals 13 residues. The full variable domain, with the rest looked up from reference TRBV5-1 and TRBJ2-7, is KAGVTQTPRYLIKTRGQQVTLSCSPISGHRSVSWYQQTPGQGLQFLFEYFSETQRNKGNFPGRFSGRQFSNSRSEMNVSTLELGDSALYLCASSPEGAYEQYFGPGTRLTVT.

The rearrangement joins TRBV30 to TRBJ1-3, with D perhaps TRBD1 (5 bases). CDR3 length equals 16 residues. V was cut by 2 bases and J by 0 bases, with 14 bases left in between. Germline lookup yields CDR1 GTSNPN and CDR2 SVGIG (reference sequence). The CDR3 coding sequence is TGTGCCTGGAGTCTAGGGGCAGGAGCCTCTGGAAACACCATATATTTT. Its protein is CAWSLGAGASGNTIYF.

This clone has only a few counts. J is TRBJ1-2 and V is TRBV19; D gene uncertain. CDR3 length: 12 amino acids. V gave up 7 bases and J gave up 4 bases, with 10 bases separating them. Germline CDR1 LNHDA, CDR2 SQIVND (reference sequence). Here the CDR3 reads CASTTSGYGYTF. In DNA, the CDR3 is TGTGCCAGTACAACATCGGGCTATGGCTACACCTTC.